The 17 T cell receptor beta chains in this list originate from one sample, sequenced in a study of lymphopenia after photon versus proton radiotherapy. Some clones are missing from TCRdb's copy, which holds only in-frame ones; the method was immunoSEQ multiplex PCR. The table records 150,000 to 200,000 clones, around nine tenths of them present only once. The source was peripheral blood, collected from a patient treated with photon-based radiotherapy. These receptors originate from a man aged 45-60 years with gastric cancer.

The V and J genes are TRBV2 and TRBJ1-5; no firm D call. Deletions cut 7 bases from V and 7 bases from J, with 20 bases between. Germline V gene data show CDR1 as SNHLY and CDR2 as FYNNEI. CDR3 length: 15 amino acids. CDR3 region: CASKRHGENGQPQHF. The CDR3 DNA sequence: TGTGCCAGCAAGAGACACGGGGAGAATGGCCAGCCCCAGCATTTT.

A note on this clone: Mismatch with germline at one junction end may stem from a read error. The V and J genes are TRBV30 and TRBJ1-4; 7 bases line up with TRBD1. Per the germline V gene, CDR1 is GTSNPN and CDR2 is SVGIG (reference sequence). The CDR3 length is 17 residues. The CDR3 region is CAWNSGVRDRVNEKLFF. The CDR3 region has the DNA TGTGCCTGGAACTCAGGGGTTCGGGACAGAGTCAATGAAAAGCTGTTTTTT.

CDR3 nucleotides: TGCGCCAGCAGCTTGGCGGACAGGTCGGGCTACAATGAGCAGTTCTTC. Translated, it gives CASSLADRSGYNEQFF. The chain carries TRBV5-1 and TRBJ2-1; TRBD1 aligns across 7 bases. The CDR3 covers 16 residues. Germline trimming cut 0 bases from V and 3 bases from J; bases unmatched to any gene: 6. The germline gives CDR1 SGHRS, CDR2 YFSETQ.

V gene TRBV29-1 combines with J gene TRBJ2-5; D assignment may be TRBD1 or TRBD2 (5 bases each). The germline gives CDR1 SQVTM, CDR2 ANQGSEA. The CDR3 has 14 amino acids. Trimming cost V 0 bases and J 5 bases, with 13 bases left between them. The CDR3 nucleotides read TGCAGCGTTGAAGATCCCCTGTGGGGGGAGACCCAGTACTTC. Translated, it gives CSVEDPLWGETQYF.

The chain has TRBV7-2 and TRBJ1-2; 7 nucleotides align to TRBD1. The ends lost 2 bases at V and 4 bases at J; junction bases unmatched: 4. The CDR3 contains 14 residues. Germline V CDR1 and CDR2: SGHTA, FQGNSA. The CDR3 coding sequence is TGTGCCAGCAGCTTACTGACAGGGACCTATGGCTACACCTTC. It is translated as CASSLLTGTYGYTF.

This chain joins TRBV4-2 and TRBJ2-2; the D gene is possibly TRBD2 (5 bases). V lost 3 bases to trimming and J lost 4 bases, with 12 bases between them. The CDR3 has 15 amino acids. Germline V lookup: CDR1 LGHNA, CDR2 YNFKEQ. The CDR3 here is CASSQASGSTGELFF. As DNA, the CDR3 is TGTGCCAGCAGCCAGGCTAGTGGGAGCACCGGGGAGCTGTTTTTT.

V gene TRBV5-1 combines with J gene TRBJ2-4; 7 bases are shared with TRBD1. Trimming removed 4 bases from V and 3 bases from J; junction bases left unmatched: 7. Germline-derived CDR1 and CDR2 are SGHRS and YFSETQ. The CDR3 length is 15 residues. In DNA form, the CDR3 reads TGCGCCAGCAGCCCTGGGACAGCTGACAAAAACATTCAGTACTTC. Its translation is CASSPGTADKNIQYF.

The V and J genes are TRBV10-3 and TRBJ1-2; tentative D call: TRBD1 (5 bases). The germline V gene has CDR1 ENHRY and CDR2 SYGVKD. The CDR3 runs to 14 residues. Trimming removed 0 bases at V and 3 bases at J, with 8 bases between. This chain's CDR3 is CAISESDKYYGYTF. CDR3 coding DNA: TGTGCCATCAGTGAGTCGGACAAGTACTATGGCTACACCTTC.

The genes are TRBV6-4 and TRBJ1-1; a weak D match, TRBD1 (6 bases). The germline CDR1 and CDR2 sequences are MRHNA and SNTAGT. The CDR3 runs to 14 residues. Deletions cut 6 bases from V and 1 base from J, with 12 bases between. CDR3 residues: CASRPRGGNTEAFF. The CDR3 DNA reads TGTGCCAGCAGACCCAGGGGCGGGAACACTGAAGCTTTCTTT.

The chain uses TRBV7-2 and TRBJ2-7; either TRBD1 or TRBD2 may supply D (6 bases each). From germline, CDR1 is SGHTA and CDR2 FQGNSA. Trimming took 5 bases from V and 5 from J, leaving 19 bases between them. The CDR3 spans 15 residues. The CDR3 coding sequence is TGTGCCAGCAGCGCCCAGGGGCTGCCGGGGGACGAGCAGTACTTC. Its protein product is CASSAQGLPGDEQYF.

The rearrangement links TRBV9 to TRBJ2-1, with D perhaps TRBD1 or TRBD2 (5 bases each). Per the germline V gene, CDR1 is SGDLS and CDR2 is YYNGEE. Trimming left V 0 bases short and J 0 bases short, with 16 bases between. This CDR3 comprises 18 residues. In nucleotides, the CDR3 is TGTGCCAGCAGCGTAGTTAGCCGGGGCCCGAGCTCCTACAATGAGCAGTTCTTC. Its translation is CASSVVSRGPSSYNEQFF.

CDR3 nucleotide sequence: TGTGCCAGTAGCCCAGGGACAGGGTTGGACACTGAAGCTTTCTTT. Protein: CASSPGTGLDTEAFF. This sequence joins TRBV19 and TRBJ1-1; 9 nucleotides align to TRBD1. Germline V CDR1 and CDR2: LNHDA, SQIVND (reference sequence). The ends lost 6 bases at V and 3 bases at J; junction bases unmatched: 8. The CDR3 consists of 15 residues. The entire variable domain, with the rest obtained from reference TRBV19 and TRBJ1-1, is as follows: DGGITQSPKYLFRKEGQNVTLSCEQNLNHDAMYWYRQDPGQGLRLIYYSQIVNDFQKGDIAEGYSVSREKKESFPLTVTSAQKNPTAFYLCASSPGTGLDTEAFFGQGTRLTVV.

Regarding this clone: Within the sample, other DNA sequences also encode this same CDR3. The chain has TRBV7-2 and TRBJ2-1; TRBD2 matches 11 bases. This CDR3 is built from 13 residues. CDR1 and CDR2 (germline): SGHTA, FQGNSA. With 8 bases clipped from V and 3 bases from J, the junction kept 0 bases outside the gene matches. CDR3 coding DNA: TGTGCCAGCGGGACTAGCGGCTACAATGAGCAGTTCTTC. As protein: CASGTSGYNEQFF.

This chain joins TRBV19 and TRBJ1-1, with a possible D match to TRBD1 (6 bases). V was shortened by 6 bases and J by 3 bases, with 20 bases between the two germline ends. Germline V gene sequence: CDR1 LNHDA, CDR2 SQIVND (reference sequence). The CDR3 has 16 amino acids. CDR3 DNA: TGTGCCAGTAGCTTCGGACAGCCAAACATGGACACTGAAGCTTTCTTT. This translates into CASSFGQPNMDTEAFF. Variable domain in full (rest from reference TRBV19 and TRBJ1-1): DGGITQSPKYLFRKEGQNVTLSCEQNLNHDAMYWYRQDPGQGLRLIYYSQIVNDFQKGDIAEGYSVSREKKESFPLTVTSAQKNPTAFYLCASSFGQPNMDTEAFFGQGTRLTVV.

The rearrangement uses TRBV7-6 and TRBJ2-1; 10 positions agree with TRBD2. Per germline, CDR1 SGHVS and CDR2 FNYEAQ. The CDR3 extends over 17 amino acids. V shed 1 base, J shed 7 bases, and the junction held 10 bases outside the gene matches. CDR3 sequence: CASSLDRKREGLNEQFF. CDR3 in DNA: TGTGCCAGCAGCTTAGACCGGAAGCGGGAGGGCCTTAATGAGCAGTTCTTC.

V usage is TRBV19 and J usage is TRBJ2-7, with D possibly being TRBD1 or TRBD2 (5 bases each). Germline V gene lookup returns CDR1 LNHDA and CDR2 SQIVND (reference sequence). The CDR3 covers 14 residues. V lost 1 base, J lost 0 bases, and 7 bases lay in between. The CDR3 nucleotides are TGTGCCAGTAGTATAGGGGGGACCTCCTACGAGCAGTACTTC. Encoded protein: CASSIGGTSYEQYF.

This sequence joins TRBV6-5 and TRBJ2-3; 7 nucleotides line up with TRBD2. Germline loops: CDR1 MNHEY, CDR2 SVGAGI. V gave up 6 bases and J gave up 2 bases; unmatched junction bases: 8. The CDR3 has 15 residues. CDR3 sequence reads: CASRTGTTHTDTQYF. In DNA form, the CDR3 reads TGTGCCAGCAGAACCGGGACTACCCACACAGATACGCAGTATTTT.